One and the same sample provided the 10 T cell receptor beta chains below, sequenced in a study of persistence of HIV-infected CD4 T cells. Antigen specificity for these receptors is unknown. This nonspecific control used anti-CD3/anti-CD28 bead stimulation of CD4+ T cells. CD4+ T cells upregulating both CD40 ligand and CD69 were sorted as responding cells. The libraries were made with immunoSEQ version 4 in survey mode. The method was immunoSEQ multiplex PCR; TCRdb's version includes in-frame clones alone and lacks a portion of them. Of 40,000 to 55,000 clones listed, 80% to 90% are singletons. Material: CD4+ T cells sorted from PBMCs after approximately 19-hour stimulation, obtained from a patient who received antiretroviral therapy. These receptors originate from an adult woman with HIV who was CMV-seropositive.

The chain links TRBV18 to TRBJ1-2; D unresolved. This CDR3 has 11 residues. The V end lost 3 bases, the J end lost 5 bases, and 4 bases lay between the germline ends. The V gene's germline CDR1 is KGHSH and CDR2 LQKENI. As DNA, the CDR3 is TGTGCCAGCTCACCCGAGTATGGCTACACCTTC. Amino acids: CASSPEYGYTF. The variable domain in full, completed from reference TRBV18 and TRBJ1-2, reads NAGVMQNPRHLVRRRGQEARLRCSPMKGHSHVYWYRQLPEEGLKFMVYLQKENIIDESGMPKERFSAEFPKEGPSILRIQQVVRGDSAAYFCASSPEYGYTFGSGTRLTVV.

The gene calls are TRBV25-1 and TRBJ1-5; 9 bases match TRBD1. CDR3 size: 15 residues. V lost 6 bases to trimming and J lost 3 bases; unmatched junction nucleotides: 6. Per germline, CDR1 MGHDK and CDR2 SYGVNS. As DNA, the CDR3 is TGTGCCAGCAGCCCCGGGACAGGGCCCAATCAGCCCCAGCATTTT. Encoded protein: CASSPGTGPNQPQHF.

The gene calls are TRBV7-2 and TRBJ2-7; 8 bases are shared with TRBD1. The CDR3 is 14 residues long. The V gene end was trimmed by 5 bases and the J gene end by 2 bases; junction bases not matched to a gene: 5. Germline V CDR1 and CDR2: SGHTA, FQGNSA. CDR3 sequence: CASSVRQGTYEQYF. CDR3 nucleotide sequence: TGTGCCAGCAGCGTACGACAGGGGACCTACGAGCAGTACTTC.

The chain recombines TRBV3-1 (or the pseudogene TRBV3-2) with TRBJ2-2; the match to TRBD2 covers 12 bases. Germline lookup yields CDR1 LGHDT and CDR2 YNNKEL (reference sequence). This CDR3 comprises 15 residues. Germline trimming cut 4 bases from V and 4 bases from J; bases unmatched to any gene: 1. The CDR3 protein is CASSPSGRGTGELFF. In DNA form, the CDR3 reads TGTGCCAGCAGCCCTAGCGGGAGGGGCACCGGGGAGCTGTTTTTT.

V is TRBV28 and J is TRBJ2-3; 9 bases are shared with TRBD1. Trimming at V came to 3 bases and at J to 3 bases, leaving 7 bases not matched to a gene. The CDR3 loop spans 16 amino acids. Germline V gene data show CDR1 as MDHEN and CDR2 as SYDVKM. This CDR3 reads CASSLLGDRETDTQYF. The DNA for the CDR3 is TGTGCCAGCAGTTTGCTAGGGGACAGGGAAACAGATACGCAGTATTTT.

The gene calls are TRBV12-3 or TRBV12-4 and TRBJ2-5; tentatively, D is TRBD2 (5 bases). Between the trimmed V and J ends, which lost 8 bases and 5 bases, there was a span of 15 bases. This CDR3 has 13 residues. The CDR3 loop reads CASRPSGIETQYF. The CDR3 nucleotides read TGTGCCAGCCGCCCCTCGGGGATTGAGACCCAGTACTTC.

The J gene is TRBJ1-2, the V gene TRBV25-1; 12 bases agree with TRBD1. The V segment lost 5 bases and the J segment 8 bases; nucleotides outside the gene matches: 12. CDR1 and CDR2 (germline): MGHDK, SYGVNS. The CDR3 has 16 residues. The CDR3 reads CASSLQSGQGARGYTF. DNA of the CDR3: TGTGCCAGCAGTCTCCAGTCGGGACAGGGGGCGCGAGGCTACACCTTC.

This rearrangement joins TRBV3-1 (or the pseudogene TRBV3-2) to TRBJ2-7; possible D gene TRBD2, 6 bases. Germline V gene lookup returns CDR1 LGHDT and CDR2 YNNKEL (reference sequence). The CDR3 runs to 14 residues. V was shortened by 4 bases and J by 5 bases, with 15 bases between the two germline ends. Here the CDR3 DNA reads TGTGCCAGCAGCCCCACGACTAGTCGACACGAGCAGTACTTC. It is translated as CASSPTTSRHEQYF.

The chain uses TRBV19 and TRBJ2-1; 13 nucleotides match TRBD2. In germline, CDR1 is LNHDA, CDR2 SQIVND (reference sequence). The CDR3 length is 15 residues. The ends lost 6 bases at V and 16 bases at J; junction bases unmatched: 15. In DNA form, the CDR3 reads TGTGCCAGTAGCTCGACGACTAGCGGGAGGCCCAGCGGCTTCTTC. Its protein is CASSSTTSGRPSGFF.

This chain joins TRBV5-6 and TRBJ2-7; 7 bases match TRBD1. V gave up 3 bases and J gave up 1 base; unmatched junction bases: 1. Germline CDR1 is SGHDT and CDR2 is YYEEEE. The CDR3 covers 13 residues. The CDR3 is CASSSGQSYEQYF. As DNA, the CDR3 is TGTGCCAGCAGCTCGGGACAGTCCTACGAGCAGTACTTC.